What follows is one T cell receptor (beta chain) and its context. In the authors' workflow: Amplifying reference gene primers gave estimates of nucleated cell counts. Profiling relied on immunoSEQ multiplex PCR, and the TCRdb table lists in-frame clones only, not all of them. The V and J calls and clone size come from that table; D and trimming were worked out from the DNA. This table has about 190,000 clones, approximately 87% appearing once. The CDR3 runs to 14 residues. Trimming pared 8 bases from V and 4 bases from J, leaving 15 bases between. The germline CDR1 and CDR2 sequences are MNHEY and SMNVEV (reference sequence). This record belongs to a study of blood T cell repertoires in COVID-19. Background on the study: From the United States, Italy and Spain came samples of acute and convalescent COVID-19. PBMCs, B-cell-depleted T cells, or T cells provided the cDNA or gDNA that made up the material.

Seattle's cohort entered during active infection and was followed longitudinally. The sequenced material came from peripheral blood. The rearrangement joins TRBV27 to TRBJ2-1; D is unclear. This TCR was recovered from a woman between 65 and 79 years old with COVID-19, enrolled during active disease. The CDR3 loop is CASAVAQIYNEQFF. CDR3 coding DNA: TGTGCCAGCGCCGTGGCTCAGATATACAATGAGCAGTTCTTC.